This T cell receptor (beta chain) was documented in a study of cytomegalovirus exposure and HLA in healthy donors. Study-wide results and caveats: In a later analysis, HLA-C alleles had the fewest associated TCRs, DRB1 alleles the most. Researchers catalogued approximately 170 TCR beta chains as cytomegalovirus-associated. Sequencing likely caused a cluster of highly shared sequence variants.

A word on this clone: Its antigen is currently unknown.

This CDR3 spans 16 amino acids. Germline trimming cut 0 bases from V and 5 bases from J; bases unmatched to any gene: 4. Germline V CDR1 and CDR2: MNHEY, SVGAGI. The PCR was carried out with 60 Vbeta primers and 13 Jbeta primers. Produced via immunoSEQ multiplex PCR; TCRdb's table is partial and in-frame only. Of 150,000 to 200,000 clones in the sample, 65% to 85% were seen once. The specimen was PBMCs. The chain links TRBV6-5 to TRBJ1-6, with TRBD1 matching 7 bases. The receptor's source is a woman aged 40 to 50 in good health and CMV-seropositive. The CDR3 spells CASSYSLGQDNSPLHF. In DNA form, the CDR3 reads TGTGCCAGCAGTTACTCCCTAGGACAGGATAATTCACCCCTCCACTTT.